One and the same sample provided the 23 T cell receptor beta chains below, sequenced in a study of blood T cell repertoires in acute mononucleosis. Time point indicated: acute infectious mononucleosis, at clinical presentation within 2 weeks of symptom onset (visit 1). The table came from immunoSEQ multiplex PCR; TCRdb's copy has only in-frame clones and leaves some out. The top ten hold 44% of the sample, which has over 2,000 clones, 25% to 35% seen once. The input for sequencing was EBV YVL epitope tetramer+ CD8+ T cells sorted from PBMCs, taken during acute infectious mononucleosis. Specified subset: CD8 T cells binding a tetramer with EBV BRLF1 109-117 peptide (YVL-BR). The receptors were sampled from a woman aged 18-29 years with infectious mononucleosis caused by EBV.

Notes on this clone: The junction and the germline gene differ at one end; a read error may be behind it. This chain connects TRBV27 to TRBJ1-1; weak D call: TRBD1 (5 bases). The CDR3 has 16 amino acids. Germline V gene sequence: CDR1 MNHEY, CDR2 SMNVEV (reference sequence). This CDR3 reads CASGFLGRTMNTEAFF. The CDR3 DNA reads TGTGCCAGCGGTTTTCTGGGACGGACAATGAACACTGAAGCTTTCTTT.

A note on this clone: This probably arose from a read error, given a far larger clone one base away. The chain is built from TRBV29-1 and TRBJ2-1; 13 positions match TRBD2. V was pared by 6 bases and J by 0 bases, with 20 bases of the junction left unmatched. CDR3 length equals 21 residues. The germline CDR1 and CDR2 sequences are SQVTM and ANQGSEA. CDR3 DNA sequence: TGCAGCGTAGGAGAGACAGGGTCCGGGACTAGCGGGGCATACTCCTACAATGAGCAGTTCTTC. This gives the protein CSVGETGSGTSGAYSYNEQFF.

This clone has more than one count but fewer than ten. Other DNA sequences in this specimen translate into the identical CDR3. This chain links TRBV29-1 with TRBJ2-1; 13 bases line up with TRBD2. The ends lost 6 bases at V and 0 bases at J; junction bases unmatched: 20. The CDR3 is made up of 21 amino acids. The germline V gene encodes CDR1 SQVTM and CDR2 ANQGSEA. CDR3 amino acids: CSVGWTGSGTSGAYSYNEQFF. The CDR3 DNA follows: TGCAGCGTAGGCTGGACAGGGTCCGGGACTAGCGGGGCATACTCCTACAATGAGCAGTTCTTC.

By sample fraction, this clone is medium-sized. This sample includes further DNA sequences coding for the same CDR3. The V call is TRBV28, the J call TRBJ2-7; weak D call: TRBD1 (5 bases). V shed 2 bases and J shed 1 base, with 15 bases lying between them. CDR1 and CDR2 from the germline V gene are MDHEN and SYDVKM. The CDR3 totals 16 residues. The CDR3 DNA follows: TGTGCCAGCAGTTTAACGATCAGGGAACCTTCCTACGAGCAGTACTTC. Residues: CASSLTIREPSYEQYF.

The chain is built from TRBV7-3 and TRBJ2-6; 14 nucleotides agree with TRBD2. J was trimmed by 0 bases and V by 5 bases; bases with no gene match: 6. Germline CDR1 reads SGHTA; CDR2 reads FQGTGA. This CDR3 is built from 19 residues. Here the CDR3 reads CASSKGLAGVLSGANVLTF. The CDR3 bases are TGTGCCAGCAGCAAGGGACTAGCGGGGGTCCTCTCTGGGGCCAACGTCCTGACTTTC.

Only a few counts were recorded for this clone. A read error likely explains this, since a far larger clone differs by one base. The V call is TRBV30, the J call TRBJ2-4, with D possibly called TRBD1 or TRBD2 (5 bases each). V was trimmed by 6 bases and J by 13 bases, leaving 25 bases between them. CDR3 length: 14 amino acids. Per germline, CDR1 GTSNPN and CDR2 SVGIG (reference sequence). In nucleotides, the CDR3 is TGTGCCTGCCAACCGGGACCCGGGTACAATGAGCAGTACTTC. This encodes CACQPGPGYNEQYF. Full variable domain (rest looked up from reference TRBV30 and TRBJ2-4): SQTIHQWPATLVQPVGSPLSLECTVEGTSNPNLYWYRQAAGRGLQLLFYSVGIGQISSEVPQNLSASRPQDRQFILSSKKLLLSDSGFYLCACQPGPGYNEQYFGAGTRLSVL.

This clone was detected only a few times. The chain joins TRBV25-1 to TRBJ2-7, with TRBD1 identical over 12 bases. Germline values: CDR1 MGHDK, CDR2 SYGVNS. V gave up 4 bases and J gave up 3 bases; unmatched junction bases: 7. The CDR3 totals 16 residues. The CDR3 coding sequence is TGTGCCAGCAGTGGGGGACAGGGGGCGCTCGGCTACGAGCAGTACTTC. Amino acid sequence: CASSGGQGALGYEQYF.

The CDR3 DNA is TGCAGCGGTGCCACGCCCGCCGGACTAGCGGGAGGGTCGAACACCGGGGAGCTGTTTTTT. Amino acids: CSGATPAGLAGGSNTGELFF. The J gene is TRBJ2-2, the V gene TRBV29-1; 15 nucleotides agree with TRBD2. With 7 bases clipped from V and 0 bases from J, the junction kept 15 bases outside the gene matches. The V gene's germline CDR1 is SQVTM and CDR2 ANQGSEA. The CDR3 spans 20 residues.

Points on this clone: An end of the junction differs from the germline gene, which may be a read error. The V gene is TRBV10-2, the J gene TRBJ2-1, with a tentative D call TRBD2 (5 bases). Per the germline V gene, CDR1 is WSHSY and CDR2 is SAAADI. This CDR3 comprises 11 residues. For the CDR3, the DNA is TGTGCCAGCGGATTATACAATGAGCAGTTCTTC. The encoded protein is CASGLYNEQFF.

The chain combines TRBV7-3 with TRBJ2-1; possibly TRBD2 for D (5 bases). The CDR3 consists of 14 residues. V was clipped by 8 bases and J by 4 bases, with 15 bases between them. Germline V gives CDR1 SGHTA, CDR2 FQGTGA. The CDR3 is CASPDPTGYNEQFF. Here the CDR3 DNA reads TGTGCCAGCCCCGACCCCACGGGGTACAATGAGCAGTTCTTC.

This clone was observed once. J is TRBJ2-2 and V is TRBV29-1; 14 nucleotides match TRBD2. J gave up 9 bases and V 4 bases, and 22 bases lay outside the gene matches. Germline CDR1 is SQVTM and CDR2 is ANQGSEA. The CDR3 is 20 amino acids. CDR3 sequence reads: CSVAKPAGLAGGTSARELFF. CDR3 sequence (DNA): TGCAGCGTTGCCAAGCCCGCCGGACTAGCGGGAGGTACTTCCGCCCGGGAGCTGTTTTTT.

Concerning this clone itself: The likely explanation is a read error, given a far larger clone one base away. The J gene is TRBJ2-1, the V gene TRBV29-1; TRBD2 aligns across 13 bases. The CDR3 spans 21 residues. Trimming took 6 bases from V and 0 from J; bases not matched to a gene: 20. Germline V gene sequence: CDR1 SQVTM, CDR2 ANQGSEA. This chain's CDR3 is CSVGGTGSGTSGEYSYNEQFF. CDR3 sequence (DNA): TGCAGCGTAGGAGGGACAGGGTCCGGGACTAGCGGGGAATACTCCTACAATGAGCAGTTCTTC.

This chain connects TRBV29-1 to TRBJ2-1; perhaps TRBD2 as D (7 bases). Germline CDR1 SQVTM, CDR2 ANQGSEA. The CDR3 runs 21 residues. V shed 6 bases and J shed 0 bases, with 33 bases lying between them. The CDR3 DNA reads TGCAGCGTAGGAGGTACAGGGTCCGGTACTAGCGTGGCATACTCCTACAATGAGCAGTTCTTC. Its protein product is CSVGGTGSGTSVAYSYNEQFF.

Comments on this clone: The sample contains more than one DNA sequence encoding this CDR3. The chain employs TRBV29-1 and TRBJ2-1; 13 bases map to TRBD2. The J segment lost 0 bases and the V segment lost 6 bases, leaving 20 bases of the junction unmatched. CDR3 length: 21 amino acids. Germline V gene sequence: CDR1 SQVTM, CDR2 ANQGSEA. CDR3 sequence: CSVGGTGAGTSGAYSYNEQFF. The CDR3, as DNA: TGCAGCGTCGGAGGGACCGGGGCCGGGACTAGCGGGGCATACTCCTACAATGAGCAGTTCTTC.

This clone was picked up many times. The CDR3 does not end in the conserved phenylalanine or tryptophan, so this is likely a read error. The DNA is left out, because the CDR3 cannot be placed on it with certainty; the CDR3 is given as TCRdb lists it. This specimen includes other DNA sequences encoding the same CDR3. The chain has TRBV23-1 and TRBJ2-4; no DNA check was done on the table's D call, TRBD1. TRBV23-1 is annotated as an ORF whose role is uncertain. The CDR3 comprises 17 residues, both ends counted. Here the CDR3 reads CASSQSKVDGAVKHSVL.

In this sample, this clone turned up once. The chain recombines TRBV5-6 with TRBJ2-3; D uncertain. The V end lost 4 bases, the J end lost 5 bases, and 8 bases lay between the germline ends. Germline lookup yields CDR1 SGHDT and CDR2 YYEEEE. The CDR3 is 12 residues long. CDR3 bases: TGTGCCAGCAGCCATATGTTAGATACGCAGTATTTT. Translated, it gives CASSHMLDTQYF.

With regard to this clone: A far larger clone lies a single base away; this is likely a read error. CDR3 amino acids: CGVREAANYGYTF. For the CDR3, the DNA is TGCGGCGTTCGAGAGGCCGCTAACTATGGCTACACCTTC. This chain links TRBV29-1 with TRBJ1-2; D remains unclear. The germline V gene encodes CDR1 SQVTM and CDR2 ANQGSEA. This CDR3 is 13 amino acids long.

V is TRBV29-1 and J is TRBJ2-1; 8 bases align to TRBD2. The germline V gene encodes CDR1 SQVTM and CDR2 ANQGSEA. After removal of 6 bases from V and 0 bases from J, the junction contained 25 bases not matched to a gene. The CDR3 has 21 amino acids. The CDR3 region is CSVGGAGSGSSGAYSYNEQFF. The CDR3 nucleotides read TGCAGCGTAGGAGGGGCAGGGTCCGGGAGTAGCGGGGCATACTCCTACAATGAGCAGTTCTTC.

The chain joins TRBV27 to TRBJ2-3; TRBD2 might be the D (5 bases). This CDR3 spans 15 amino acids. The V end was cut by 4 bases, the J end by 2 bases, with 13 bases between. Germline V gives CDR1 MNHEY, CDR2 SMNVEV (reference sequence). The CDR3 protein is CASSSSASFTDTQYF. CDR3 sequence (DNA): TGTGCCAGCAGTTCTTCAGCTAGCTTCACAGATACGCAGTATTTT.

As for this clone: A read error is likely here: a far larger clone is one base away. The chain has TRBV30 and TRBJ2-7; D may be TRBD2 (7 bases). CDR1 and CDR2 (germline): GTSNPN, SVGIG (reference sequence). This CDR3 contains 14 residues. CDR3 loop: CAGRGGPAYNEQYF. In nucleotides, the CDR3 is TGTGCCGGGAGGGGGGGGCCGGCGTACAATGAGCAGTACTTC.

Concerning this clone: This likely traces to a read error, being one base from a far larger clone. The genes are TRBV28 and TRBJ2-3, with 7 bases that match TRBD1. CDR3 length equals 15 residues. Germline V gene data show CDR1 as MDHEN and CDR2 as SYDVKM. Trimming cost V 9 bases and J 1 base; bases outside gene matches: 10. Written as DNA, the CDR3 is TGTGCCAGTAAAACCGGGACAGTGGGCACAGATACGCAGTATTTT. Translation: CASKTGTVGTDTQYF.

A remark on this clone: In the same sample, other DNA sequences code for this CDR3. V gene TRBV29-1 combines with J gene TRBJ2-1, with 13 positions matching TRBD2. The CDR3 spans 19 residues. Trimming removed 6 bases from V and 0 bases from J; junction bases left unmatched: 14. From germline, CDR1 is SQVTM and CDR2 ANQGSEA. This CDR3 reads CSVGGTGTSGAYSYNEQFF. CDR3 coding DNA: TGCAGCGTAGGAGGGACAGGGACTAGCGGGGCATACTCCTACAATGAGCAGTTCTTC.

A note on this clone: The junction does not match germline at one end; this may be a read error. V usage is TRBV29-1 and J usage is TRBJ2-1, with 13 bases identical to TRBD2. This CDR3 has 21 residues. CDR1 is SQVTM, CDR2 ANQGSEA, per germline. The chain's CDR3 is CWVGGSGSGTSGAYSYNELFF. CDR3 DNA sequence: TGCTGGGTAGGAGGGTCAGGGTCCGGGACTAGCGGGGCATACTCCTACAATGAGCTGTTCTTC.